This entry lists 29 T cell receptor beta chains sequenced from one sample in a study of PD-L1 blockade in urothelial cancer. Sequenced by immunoSEQ multiplex PCR; TCRdb stores in-frame clones only, minus some. Altogether about 120,000 clones are present, approximately 90% being singletons, with the ten largest covering 3% to 4.5%. The time point denotes: peripheral blood 6 weeks after treatment start. The specimen was PBMCs, collected around atezolizumab (anti-PD-L1) treatment. Receptor source: a man aged 55-75 years with urothelial cancer.

The chain recombines TRBV7-6 with TRBJ1-1; 7 nucleotides match TRBD1. Germline V gene lookup returns CDR1 SGHVS and CDR2 FNYEAQ. The CDR3 sequence is 13 residues long. V was pared by 5 bases and J by 8 bases, with 8 bases of the junction left unmatched. Here the CDR3 DNA reads TGTGCCAGCAGCCGCGAAATACAGGGGGAAGCTTTCTTT. Its translation: CASSREIQGEAFF.

The chain combines TRBV6-1 with TRBJ2-5, with D possibly matching TRBD2 (5 bases). Germline CDR1 and CDR2: MNHNS and SASEGT. This CDR3 region has 13 residues. The V gene lost 6 bases and the J gene lost 4 bases, with 12 bases spanning the gap. The CDR3 loop is CASRQLVGETQYF. As DNA, the CDR3 is TGTGCCAGCAGACAACTAGTGGGAGAGACCCAGTACTTC.

This rearrangement joins TRBV7-9 to TRBJ2-7, with TRBD2 identical over 8 bases. CDR1 is SEHNR and CDR2 is FQNEAQ in the germline V gene (reference sequence). This CDR3 is built from 17 residues. J was trimmed by 0 bases and V by 5 bases; bases with no gene match: 12. The CDR3 DNA sequence: TGTGCCAGCAGCCCGTATCCTAGCGGGTCGAGCTCCTACGAGCAGTACTTC. It specifies CASSPYPSGSSSYEQYF.

The gene calls are TRBV15 and TRBJ2-5; the match to TRBD2 covers 8 bases. The CDR3 totals 16 residues. Germline lookup yields CDR1 LNHNV and CDR2 YYDKDF (reference sequence). The ends lost 3 bases at V and 3 bases at J; junction bases unmatched: 9. In nucleotides, the CDR3 is TGTGCCACCAGCAGGGTCCCTAGCGGGTTGAAAGAGACCCAGTACTTC. Translation: CATSRVPSGLKETQYF. The full variable domain, in which reference TRBV15 and TRBJ2-5 provide the parts outside the CDR3, is DAMVIQNPRYQVTQFGKPVTLSCSQTLNHNVMYWYQQKSSQAPKLLFHYYDKDFNNEADTPDNFQSRRPNTSFCFLDIRSPGLGDTAMYLCATSRVPSGLKETQYFGPGTRLLVL.

This sequence joins TRBV25-1 and TRBJ2-2; D is uncertain. This CDR3 is 14 amino acids long. Germline CDR1 reads MGHDK; CDR2 reads SYGVNS. V was trimmed by 5 bases and J by 6 bases, leaving 13 bases between them. CDR3 region: CASSPRRVPGELFF. In DNA form, the CDR3 reads TGTGCCAGCAGTCCCAGACGGGTCCCCGGGGAGCTGTTTTTT.

The rearrangement joins TRBV9 to TRBJ1-2; tentatively, D is TRBD1 (5 bases). Germline V gene lookup returns CDR1 SGDLS and CDR2 YYNGEE. Between the trimmed V and J ends, which lost 0 bases and 2 bases, there was a span of 14 bases. The CDR3 spans 16 residues. CDR3 coding DNA: TGTGCCAGCAGCGTAGGGGGGGACCTACGGAACTATGGCTACACCTTC. This codes for CASSVGGDLRNYGYTF.

The chain has TRBV7-3 and TRBJ2-2; a possible D gene is TRBD2 (5 bases). Trimming removed 5 bases from V and 5 bases from J, with 9 bases in between. The CDR3 runs to 13 residues. Germline V CDR1 and CDR2: SGHTA, FQGTGA. CDR3 loop: CASSPGGTGELFF. The CDR3 coding sequence is TGTGCCAGCAGCCCCGGAGGAACCGGGGAGCTGTTTTTT.

The gene calls are TRBV5-1 and TRBJ1-3; D is undetermined. The CDR3 runs to 14 residues. V lost 0 bases and J 4 bases, leaving 8 bases between the germline ends. Germline CDR1 reads SGHRS; CDR2 reads YFSETQ. CDR3 loop: CASSLAGYGNTIYF. Here the CDR3 DNA reads TGCGCCAGCAGCTTGGCAGGTTACGGAAACACCATATATTTT.

This clone was picked up a small number of times. The gene calls are TRBV4-3 and TRBJ1-1; D remains ambiguous. V was shortened by 4 bases and J by 1 base, with 13 bases between the two germline ends. Germline V gene lookup returns CDR1 LGHNA and CDR2 YSLEER. CDR3 length: 15 residues. CDR3 coding DNA: TGCGCCAGCAGCCGCGGAGGGAACCCGAACACTGAAGCTTTCTTT. Translated, it gives CASSRGGNPNTEAFF.

The chain is built from TRBV6-5 and TRBJ1-2; D gene unclear. V shed 6 bases and J shed 8 bases, with 16 bases lying between them. The CDR3 length is 13 residues. Germline assignment: CDR1 MNHEY and CDR2 SVGAGI. In DNA, the CDR3 is TGTGCCAGCAGCCCGGTCCTAGTTGTCGGCTACACCTTC. This gives the protein CASSPVLVVGYTF.

The genes are TRBV28 and TRBJ2-5; 8 bases are a match to TRBD1. The CDR3 covers 15 residues. V lost 5 bases to trimming and J lost 5 bases; unmatched junction nucleotides: 10. CDR1 is MDHEN, CDR2 SYDVKM, per germline. In DNA, the CDR3 is TGTGCCAGCAGTACCAGGGGGCGCGCCCGGGAGACCCAGTACTTC. This codes for CASSTRGRARETQYF.

This clone is a singleton in its sample. The V call is TRBV7-2, the J call TRBJ2-5; D is perhaps TRBD2 (6 bases). V lost 8 bases and J lost 7, with 14 bases in between. Germline assignment: CDR1 SGHTA and CDR2 FQGNSA. This CDR3 comprises 12 residues. The CDR3 DNA reads TGTGCCAGCTCCCAAGCGGGTAGGACCCAGTACTTC. Protein product: CASSQAGRTQYF.

This clone was seen only once. The chain couples TRBV25-1 to TRBJ1-2; no clear D. Germline lookup yields CDR1 MGHDK and CDR2 SYGVNS. The V and J ends lost 8 bases and 8 bases respectively, with 15 bases between them. CDR3 length: 12 amino acids. CDR3 sequence reads: CASPRVHGGYTF. DNA of the CDR3: TGTGCCAGCCCCCGGGTACACGGGGGCTACACCTTC.

The chain couples TRBV6-5 to TRBJ1-1; tentative D call: TRBD1 (5 bases). V was cut by 7 bases and J by 5 bases, with 8 bases left in between. Germline V lookup: CDR1 MNHEY, CDR2 SVGAGI. The CDR3 has 11 residues. The CDR3 DNA is TGTGCCAGCATTGGGGGGACTGAAGCTTTCTTT. Translated, it gives CASIGGTEAFF.

This chain links TRBV28 with TRBJ2-5; D is undetermined. Germline V CDR1 and CDR2: MDHEN, SYDVKM. The CDR3 totals 13 residues. Deletions cut 7 bases from V and 5 bases from J, with 14 bases between. The CDR3 coding sequence is TGTGCCAGCACCGATATTCACCGGGAGACCCAGTACTTC. Protein sequence: CASTDIHRETQYF.

V and J are TRBV7-3 and TRBJ2-7, with 8 bases aligning to TRBD2. With V trimmed by 4 bases and J by 4 bases, 12 bases remained unmatched. The CDR3 is made up of 16 amino acids. Germline V gives CDR1 SGHTA, CDR2 FQGTGA. CDR3 nucleotides: TGTGCCAGCAGCTGTCTACCGGGAGGGGCGCGGTACGAGCAGTACTTC. It translates to CASSCLPGGARYEQYF.

The chain recombines TRBV11-2 with TRBJ2-5; the D gene is possibly TRBD2 (6 bases). Trimming removed 1 base at V and 6 bases at J, with 15 bases between. The CDR3 length is 15 residues. Germline lookup yields CDR1 SGHAT and CDR2 FQNNGV. DNA of the CDR3: TGTGCCAGCAGCTTAGGACCGGGGGTATCGAAGACCCAGTACTTC. It yields the protein CASSLGPGVSKTQYF.

The V and J genes are TRBV19 and TRBJ2-1; 12 bases line up with TRBD2. V gave up 3 bases and J gave up 1 base; unmatched junction bases: 7. Per germline, CDR1 LNHDA and CDR2 SQIVND (reference sequence). The length of the CDR3 is 18 residues. The CDR3 protein is CASSIELAGGGSYNEQFF. The CDR3 DNA sequence: TGTGCCAGTAGTATTGAGCTAGCGGGGGGGGGTTCCTACAATGAGCAGTTCTTC.

CDR3 in DNA: TGCGCCAGCAGTGAGGCGGGAGGTTCCCAAGAGACCCAGTACTTC. It yields the protein CASSEAGGSQETQYF. This chain connects TRBV10-2 to TRBJ2-5; TRBD2 matches at 8 bases. This CDR3 is built from 15 residues. Germline lookup yields CDR1 WSHSY and CDR2 SAAADI. With 2 bases clipped from V and 1 base from J, the junction kept 3 bases outside the gene matches.

The chain recombines TRBV4-1 with TRBJ1-5; D is unclear. Trimming took off 5 bases at V and 12 bases at J, with 23 bases between the two ends. The CDR3 spans 15 residues. Germline values: CDR1 MGHRA, CDR2 YSYEKL. The CDR3 is CASSARRELFVGQHF. Here the CDR3 DNA reads TGCGCCAGCAGCGCGAGGAGGGAGCTTTTCGTTGGCCAGCATTTT.

The chain is built from TRBV4-3 and TRBJ2-3, with D possibly matching TRBD2 (6 bases). Germline-derived CDR1 and CDR2 are LGHNA and YSLEER. Trimming stripped 0 bases from V and 4 bases from J, with 11 bases between. This CDR3 contains 15 residues. The CDR3 reads CASSQDTLAADTQYF. The DNA for the CDR3 is TGCGCCAGCAGCCAAGATACACTAGCTGCAGATACGCAGTATTTT.

In regard to this clone: Other DNA variants within this sample encode the same CDR3. This rearrangement joins TRBV15 to TRBJ2-5, with unresolved D. In germline, CDR1 is LNHNV, CDR2 YYDKDF (reference sequence). The CDR3 runs 12 residues. Trimming took 3 bases from V and 5 from J, leaving 7 bases between them. CDR3 DNA sequence: TGTGCCACCAGCAGGGGCCGGGAGACCCAGTACTTC. Translated, it gives CATSRGRETQYF.

This rearrangement joins TRBV4-1 to TRBJ1-1; D is ambiguous. Trimming shortened V by 4 bases and J by 0 bases, and 15 bases separated the two germline ends. The germline CDR1 and CDR2 sequences are MGHRA and YSYEKL. The CDR3 loop spans 16 amino acids. The CDR3, as DNA: TGCGCCAGCAGCCTCGGAAGAGGACTATTGAACACTGAAGCTTTCTTT. It translates to CASSLGRGLLNTEAFF.

The chain has TRBV11-2 and TRBJ1-1; 7 nucleotides match TRBD1. V lost 1 base to trimming and J lost 4 bases; unmatched junction nucleotides: 9. This CDR3 spans 16 amino acids. The V gene's germline CDR1 is SGHAT and CDR2 FQNNGV. The CDR3 coding sequence is TGTGCCAGCAGCTTAGTGGGCGACAGGGCTGGCACTGAAGCTTTCTTT. Translating it yields CASSLVGDRAGTEAFF.

V gene TRBV7-9 combines with J gene TRBJ2-1, with TRBD2 matching over 8 bases. Germline loops: CDR1 SEHNR, CDR2 FQNEAQ (reference sequence). V was clipped by 5 bases and J by 2 bases; unmatched bases: 8. This CDR3 spans 16 amino acids. CDR3 protein: CASSLGLGLTYNEQFF. The CDR3 DNA follows: TGTGCCAGCAGCCTGGGACTAGGGTTGACCTACAATGAGCAGTTCTTC.

The chain uses TRBV25-1 and TRBJ2-5; 7 bases agree with TRBD1. Germline V lookup: CDR1 MGHDK, CDR2 SYGVNS. CDR3 length: 15 amino acids. Unmatched junction bases numbered 8, after V lost 3 bases and J lost 4 bases. The CDR3, as DNA: TGTGCCAGCAGTGATACCACCGCAGGGGGAGAGACCCAGTACTTC. Protein: CASSDTTAGGETQYF.

The chain employs TRBV2 and TRBJ1-1; D may be TRBD1 (5 bases). The CDR3 contains 13 residues. The V and J ends lost 4 bases and 1 base respectively, with 7 bases between them. Germline V gene lookup returns CDR1 SNHLY and CDR2 FYNNEI. CDR3 amino acids: CASSGDRNTEAFF. The CDR3 DNA follows: TGTGCCAGCAGTGGCGACAGGAACACTGAAGCTTTCTTT.

A single count supports this clone. The J gene is TRBJ2-3, the V gene TRBV5-1; D is unclear. Germline loops: CDR1 SGHRS, CDR2 YFSETQ. There are 14 residues in the CDR3. Trimming cost V 2 bases and J 3 bases, with 10 bases left between them. The CDR3 loop is CASSFYGETDTQYF. The DNA for the CDR3 is TGCGCCAGCAGCTTTTACGGAGAGACAGATACGCAGTATTTT.

The V and J genes are TRBV7-2 and TRBJ1-2; D not certain. Trimming took 5 bases from V and 8 from J, leaving 12 bases between them. CDR3 length: 12 amino acids. Looked up from germline, CDR1 is SGHTA and CDR2 is FQGNSA. This CDR3 is CASSPRVGGYTF. The CDR3 region has the DNA TGTGCCAGCAGCCCGAGGGTAGGGGGCTACACCTTC.